This T cell receptor beta chain was profiled in a study of CD8 T cells in Susac syndrome. With random hexamers, 0.5 to 1 ug RNA was reverse transcribed. With immunoSEQ multiplex PCR, TCR beta CDR3 was amplified across 54 Vbeta and 13 Jbeta. TCRdb itself ran the immunoSEQ multiplex PCR reads through MiXCR, one entry per CDR3 protein. Among about 130,000 distinct CDR3 sequences listed, about 90% were seen once. The V gene end was trimmed by 0 bases and the J gene end by 2 bases; junction bases not matched to a gene: 1. The CDR3 has 17 residues. Germline V gene data show CDR1 as SGHVS and CDR2 as FQNEAQ. TEMRA cells were FACS-enriched, while CD8+ and CD4+ T cells were negatively isolated. Concerning this clonotype itself: Its specificity is unknown.

Study-level findings and limits: That the number of individuals in its TCR sequencing and HLA analysis was relatively small was acknowledged by the study.

This chain joins TRBV7-8 and TRBJ2-1; 13 positions match TRBD2. Material: CD8+ T cells from PBMCs. The sequence was collected from a human donor with multiple sclerosis. CDR3 coding DNA: TGTGCCAGCAGCTTAGCGGGACTAGCGGGGACCTACAATGAGCAGTTCTTC. Protein sequence: CASSLAGLAGTYNEQFF.